The 31 T cell receptor beta chains in this list originate from one sample, sequenced in a study of blood T cell repertoires in COVID-19. Sequenced by immunoSEQ multiplex PCR; TCRdb stores in-frame clones only, minus some. The sample yields under 250,000 clones, approximately 82% seen once. Sample: peripheral blood. The receptors were sampled from a middle-aged man with active or convalescent COVID-19.

The rearrangement links TRBV6-5 to TRBJ1-2; weak D call: TRBD1 (6 bases). V gave up 0 bases and J gave up 8 bases, with 16 bases separating them. Per the germline V gene, CDR1 is MNHEY and CDR2 is SVGAGI. The CDR3 extends over 15 amino acids. The CDR3 DNA is TGTGCCAGCAGTTACTCTACACAGGGCGGCTACGGCTACACCTTC. Amino acid sequence: CASSYSTQGGYGYTF.

This chain links TRBV3-1 (or the pseudogene TRBV3-2) with TRBJ1-2; 9 nucleotides align to TRBD1. There are 18 residues in the CDR3. Germline V lookup: CDR1 LGHDT, CDR2 YNNKEL (reference sequence). V shed 2 bases and J 0 bases; nucleotides not matched to a gene: 10. The CDR3 DNA follows: TGTGCCAGCAGCCAAAACCCGGGTGGGACAGGGCCTAACTATGGCTACACCTTC. This sequence encodes CASSQNPGGTGPNYGYTF.

This rearrangement joins TRBV11-2 to TRBJ2-2, with 8 bases that match TRBD2. The V gene end was trimmed by 5 bases and the J gene end by 5 bases; junction bases not matched to a gene: 16. The CDR3 is 18 amino acids. CDR1 is SGHAT, CDR2 FQNNGV, per germline. CDR3 sequence (DNA): TGTGCCAGCAGCACCCCCCTAAGGCGGGGGGCGGGAACCGGGGAGCTGTTTTTT. This sequence encodes CASSTPLRRGAGTGELFF.

V is TRBV4-1 and J is TRBJ2-2; tentatively, D is TRBD2 (6 bases). The germline V and J ends were trimmed by 3 bases and 2 bases, with 13 bases remaining between them. Germline loops: CDR1 MGHRA, CDR2 YSYEKL. This CDR3 contains 16 residues. The CDR3 here is CASSHEPGLNTGELFF. The CDR3 DNA reads TGCGCCAGCAGCCACGAACCGGGACTCAACACCGGGGAGCTGTTTTTT.

This sequence joins TRBV28 and TRBJ2-7; 12 nucleotides line up with TRBD2. Trimming removed 5 bases from V and 1 base from J; junction bases left unmatched: 9. CDR1 MDHEN and CDR2 SYDVKM come from the germline V gene. The CDR3 totals 17 residues. The CDR3 DNA reads as TGTGCCAGCAGTGCGACTAGCGGGAGTACTATTTCCTACGAGCAGTACTTC. It codes for CASSATSGSTISYEQYF.

This chain joins TRBV18 and TRBJ2-7; weak D call: TRBD2 (5 bases). Trimming took 4 bases from V and 5 from J, leaving 12 bases between them. CDR3 length: 13 residues. Germline V CDR1 and CDR2: KGHSH, LQKENI. CDR3 DNA: TGTGCCAGCTCACGTTCGAACGGGGACGAGCAGTACTTC. This translates into CASSRSNGDEQYF.

The V call is TRBV29-1, the J call TRBJ2-5, with 11 bases identical to TRBD2. The V gene end was trimmed by 4 bases and the J gene end by 5 bases; junction bases not matched to a gene: 9. This CDR3 has 15 amino acids. Germline V gene sequence: CDR1 SQVTM, CDR2 ANQGSEA. CDR3 loop: CSVGPSGGREETQYF. CDR3 sequence (DNA): TGCAGCGTTGGGCCTAGCGGGGGGCGGGAGGAGACCCAGTACTTC.

The V and J genes are TRBV18 and TRBJ1-1; D gene unclear. Trimming stripped 1 base from V and 4 bases from J, with 10 bases between. Per the germline V gene, CDR1 is KGHSH and CDR2 is LQKENI. This CDR3 spans 14 amino acids. The CDR3 DNA follows: TGTGCCAGCTCACCACAGGGCGGGAGCACTGAAGCTTTCTTT. The encoded protein is CASSPQGGSTEAFF. Complete variable domain (other parts from reference TRBV18 and TRBJ1-1): NAGVMQNPRHLVRRRGQEARLRCSPMKGHSHVYWYRQLPEEGLKFMVYLQKENIIDESGMPKERFSAEFPKEGPSILRIQQVVRGDSAAYFCASSPQGGSTEAFFGQGTRLTVV.

The V gene is TRBV11-2, the J gene TRBJ2-5, with 11 nucleotides matching TRBD1. Germline V gives CDR1 SGHAT, CDR2 FQNNGV. CDR3 length: 18 amino acids. With 0 bases clipped from V and 4 bases from J, the junction kept 10 bases outside the gene matches. CDR3 DNA sequence: TGTGCCAGCAGCTTAGATATTGGGACAGGGGGTCGGGGAGAGACCCAGTACTTC. This translates into CASSLDIGTGGRGETQYF.

The chain uses TRBV3-1 (or the pseudogene TRBV3-2) and TRBJ1-1; TRBD1 agrees at 8 bases. Per germline, CDR1 LGHDT and CDR2 YNNKEL (reference sequence). This CDR3 has 16 residues. V was clipped by 4 bases and J by 1 base; unmatched bases: 8. CDR3 sequence (DNA): TGTGCCAGCAGCCTCGGGACAGGATACCAGAACACTGAAGCTTTCTTT. Translation gives CASSLGTGYQNTEAFF.

The chain couples TRBV2 to TRBJ1-2, with D perhaps TRBD1 (6 bases). This CDR3 has 14 residues. Deletions cut 6 bases from V and 7 bases from J, with 18 bases between. Germline V gene lookup returns CDR1 SNHLY and CDR2 FYNNEI. In nucleotides, the CDR3 is TGTGCCAGCAGCCGCAGGGGCCCGCTGGGTGGCTACACCTTC. Its translation is CASSRRGPLGGYTF. The variable domain in full, completed from reference TRBV2 and TRBJ1-2, reads EPEVTQTPSHQVTQMGQEVILRCVPISNHLYFYWYRQILGQKVEFLVSFYNNEISEKSEIFDDQFSVERPDGSNFTLKIRSTKLEDSAMYFCASSRRGPLGGYTFGSGTRLTVV.

V and J are TRBV15 and TRBJ1-5, with a weak D call TRBD1 (6 bases). This CDR3 contains 13 residues. V was clipped by 3 bases and J by 6 bases, with 9 bases between them. CDR1 is LNHNV, CDR2 YYDKDF, per germline (reference sequence). CDR3 sequence reads: CATSSDRFQPQHF. The DNA for the CDR3 is TGTGCCACCAGCAGCGACAGGTTTCAGCCCCAGCATTTT.

The rearrangement joins TRBV6-5 to TRBJ1-4; D is possibly TRBD1 (5 bases). This CDR3 is built from 15 residues. The germline V and J ends were trimmed by 2 bases and 2 bases, with 9 bases remaining between them. CDR1 is MNHEY and CDR2 is SVGAGI in the germline V gene. DNA of the CDR3: TGTGCCAGCAGTTACAGTGGGGGGACTAATGAAAAACTGTTTTTT. This codes for CASSYSGGTNEKLFF.

A few counts support this clone. The V gene is TRBV5-4, the J gene TRBJ2-5; 8 bases are a match to TRBD2. This CDR3 spans 15 amino acids. The junction had 1 base not matched to a gene; V was cut back by 0 bases and J by 0 bases. CDR1 SGHNT and CDR2 YYREEE come from the germline V gene (reference sequence). The CDR3 sequence: CASSLASGYQETQYF. CDR3 nucleotides: TGTGCCAGCAGCTTGGCTAGCGGGTACCAAGAGACCCAGTACTTC.

V and J are TRBV5-1 and TRBJ2-3, with TRBD1 matching over 8 bases. Germline-derived CDR1 and CDR2 are SGHRS and YFSETQ. This CDR3 is 15 amino acids long. V was pared by 0 bases and J by 3 bases, with 3 bases of the junction left unmatched. CDR3: CASSLGQGATDTQYF. The CDR3 DNA follows: TGCGCCAGCAGCTTGGGGCAGGGGGCGACAGATACGCAGTATTTT.

The chain is built from TRBV19 and TRBJ2-3; 13 bases map to TRBD2. Looked up from germline, CDR1 is LNHDA and CDR2 is SQIVND (reference sequence). The CDR3 runs to 17 residues. The V segment lost 3 bases and the J segment 4 bases; nucleotides outside the gene matches: 7. In nucleotides, the CDR3 is TGTGCCAGTAGTATTTCCGGACTAGCGGGAGCGGCAGATACGCAGTATTTT. Its protein product is CASSISGLAGAADTQYF.

The chain employs TRBV18 and TRBJ2-7, with 13 bases lining up with TRBD2. V lost 2 bases and J lost 6; bases outside the gene matches: 4. Germline V lookup: CDR1 KGHSH, CDR2 LQKENI. This CDR3 spans 15 amino acids. This chain's CDR3 is CASSPDRLAGGEQYF. For the CDR3, the DNA is TGTGCCAGCTCACCAGATAGACTAGCGGGGGGCGAGCAGTACTTC.

V gene TRBV3-1 (or the pseudogene TRBV3-2) combines with J gene TRBJ2-7; 10 bases are shared with TRBD2. V lost 0 bases and J lost 0; bases outside the gene matches: 5. This CDR3 is 17 amino acids long. CDR1 and CDR2 (germline): LGHDT, YNNKEL (reference sequence). The CDR3 DNA sequence: TGTGCCAGCAGCCAAGAAGGAAAGCGGGAGGGCTCCTACGAGCAGTACTTC. It encodes CASSQEGKREGSYEQYF.

The rearrangement joins TRBV6-5 to TRBJ2-7; 9 nucleotides agree with TRBD2. V lost 4 bases and J lost 3; bases outside the gene matches: 7. CDR3 length: 15 residues. CDR1 and CDR2 from the germline V gene are MNHEY and SVGAGI. The CDR3 reads CASSSQTSGFYEQYF. The CDR3 DNA reads TGTGCCAGCAGTTCCCAGACTAGCGGCTTCTACGAGCAGTACTTC.

V usage is TRBV24-1 and J usage is TRBJ2-3, with D possibly matching TRBD2 (5 bases). CDR3 length equals 15 residues. V was trimmed by 5 bases and J by 0 bases, leaving 11 bases between them. The germline V gene encodes CDR1 KGHDR and CDR2 SFDVKD. CDR3 bases: TGTGCCACCAGTGGGAGGAGGCAGAGCACAGATACGCAGTATTTT. This encodes CATSGRRQSTDTQYF.

Here the CDR3 DNA reads TGTGCCAGCAGTTCCTTTGATGGCTACACCTTC. Translated, it gives CASSSFDGYTF. This chain joins TRBV6-5 and TRBJ1-2; D is unclear. The V gene lost 4 bases and the J gene lost 6 bases, with 6 bases spanning the gap. This CDR3 spans 11 amino acids. Germline V gives CDR1 MNHEY, CDR2 SVGAGI.

The chain uses TRBV5-4 and TRBJ2-7; TRBD1 matches 9 bases. The CDR3 runs 12 residues. Germline trimming cut 3 bases from V and 6 bases from J; bases unmatched to any gene: 1. CDR1 and CDR2 from the germline V gene are SGHNT and YYREEE (reference sequence). The chain's CDR3 is CASSWTGVEQYF. The DNA for the CDR3 is TGTGCCAGCAGCTGGACAGGGGTCGAGCAGTACTTC. Full variable domain (rest looked up from reference TRBV5-4 and TRBJ2-7): ETGVTQSPTHLIKTRGQQVTLRCSSQSGHNTVSWYQQALGQGPQFIFQYYREEENGRGNFPPRFSGLQFPNYSSELNVNALELDDSALYLCASSWTGVEQYFGPGTRLTVT.

V usage is TRBV27 and J usage is TRBJ1-1; a possible D gene is TRBD1 (6 bases). The ends were cut back, 8 bases at V and 4 bases at J, with 20 bases in the middle. The germline V gene has CDR1 MNHEY and CDR2 SMNVEV (reference sequence). This CDR3 is built from 15 residues. The CDR3 region is CASLTWGGLGTEAFF. The CDR3 DNA reads as TGTGCCAGCCTAACGTGGGGGGGGCTCGGCACTGAAGCTTTCTTT.

This clone is a singleton in its sample. The chain recombines TRBV5-1 with TRBJ2-1; 10 bases are shared with TRBD1. Trimming took 10 bases from V and 5 from J; bases not matched to a gene: 3. The germline CDR1 and CDR2 sequences are SGHRS and YFSETQ. This CDR3 region has 12 residues. The CDR3 DNA follows: TGCGCCGCCGGGACAGGGGACAATGAGCAGTTCTTC. It translates to CAAGTGDNEQFF.

The gene calls are TRBV7-9 and TRBJ1-2, with D hard to call. Germline-derived CDR1 and CDR2 are SEHNR and FQNEAQ (reference sequence). Trimming pared 5 bases from V and 3 bases from J, leaving 10 bases between. This CDR3 has 13 amino acids. In DNA form, the CDR3 reads TGTGCCAGCAGCCTTGGTTCAGACTATGGCTACACCTTC. This encodes CASSLGSDYGYTF.

The genes are TRBV27 and TRBJ1-1; 9 bases agree with TRBD1. V lost 3 bases and J lost 0; bases outside the gene matches: 8. Germline lookup yields CDR1 MNHEY and CDR2 SMNVEV (reference sequence). This CDR3 contains 17 residues. The CDR3 is CASSFGTGFSLNTEAFF. In DNA, the CDR3 is TGTGCCAGCAGTTTTGGGACAGGGTTTTCTCTGAACACTGAAGCTTTCTTT.

This CDR3 is CASSPGSGPYEQYF. CDR3 sequence (DNA): TGTGCCAGCAGCCCGGGCAGCGGTCCCTACGAGCAGTACTTC. The V and J genes are TRBV7-3 and TRBJ2-7; D may be TRBD2 (5 bases). This CDR3 spans 14 amino acids. CDR1 is SGHTA and CDR2 is FQGTGA in the germline V gene. V lost 5 bases, J lost 2 bases, and 13 bases lay in between.

This clone was observed a few times. The rearrangement links TRBV3-1 (or the pseudogene TRBV3-2) to TRBJ2-3; TRBD2 aligns across 7 bases. The CDR3 runs 11 residues. Per germline, CDR1 LGHDT and CDR2 YNNKEL (reference sequence). J lost 6 bases, V lost 6 bases, and 0 bases had no gene match. This CDR3 reads CASRGGDTQYF. For the CDR3, the DNA is TGTGCCAGCAGGGGGGGGGATACGCAGTATTTT.

The chain uses TRBV4-1 and TRBJ2-3; 7 nucleotides align to TRBD1. Germline CDR1 and CDR2: MGHRA and YSYEKL. Trimming at V came to 2 bases and at J to 2 bases, leaving 7 bases not matched to a gene. The CDR3 is made up of 16 amino acids. The CDR3 nucleotides are TGCGCCAGCAGCCAACCATGGACAGGCTACACAGATACGCAGTATTTT. As protein: CASSQPWTGYTDTQYF.

V is TRBV6-5 and J is TRBJ1-5, with D tentatively TRBD1 (5 bases). The germline gives CDR1 MNHEY, CDR2 SVGAGI. The CDR3 is 14 residues long. Trimming removed 9 bases from V and 4 bases from J, with 16 bases in between. CDR3 sequence reads: CASTQAALNQPQHF. The CDR3 DNA follows: TGTGCCAGTACACAGGCGGCTCTAAATCAGCCCCAGCATTTT.

The chain combines TRBV29-1 with TRBJ1-4, with 7 bases that match TRBD1. V shed 5 bases, J shed 7 bases, and the junction held 4 bases outside the gene matches. Germline V gives CDR1 SQVTM, CDR2 ANQGSEA. CDR3 size: 12 residues. CDR3 DNA sequence: TGCAGCGTTATCTGGGACAGTGAAAAACTGTTTTTT. Translation gives CSVIWDSEKLFF.